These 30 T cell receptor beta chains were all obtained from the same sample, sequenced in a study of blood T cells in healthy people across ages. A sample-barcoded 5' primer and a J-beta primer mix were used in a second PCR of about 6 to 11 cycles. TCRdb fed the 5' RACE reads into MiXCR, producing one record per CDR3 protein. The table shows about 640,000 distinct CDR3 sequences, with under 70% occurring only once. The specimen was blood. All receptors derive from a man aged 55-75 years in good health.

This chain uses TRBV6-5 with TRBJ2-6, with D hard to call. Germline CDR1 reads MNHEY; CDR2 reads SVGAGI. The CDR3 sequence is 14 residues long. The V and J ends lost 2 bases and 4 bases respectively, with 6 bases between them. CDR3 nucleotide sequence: TGTGCCAGCAGTTACGGCCAGGGGGCCAACGTCCTGACTTTC. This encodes CASSYGQGANVLTF.

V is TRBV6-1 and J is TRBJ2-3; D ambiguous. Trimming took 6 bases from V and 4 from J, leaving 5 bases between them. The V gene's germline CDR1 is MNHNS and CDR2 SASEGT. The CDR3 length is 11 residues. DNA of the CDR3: TGTGCCAGCAGGCAATCAGATACGCAGTATTTT. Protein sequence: CASRQSDTQYF.

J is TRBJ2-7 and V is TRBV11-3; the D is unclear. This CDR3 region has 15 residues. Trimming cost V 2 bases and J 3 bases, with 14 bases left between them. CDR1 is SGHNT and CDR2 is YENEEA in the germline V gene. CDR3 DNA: TGTGCCAGCAGCTTAAGGTCTGGTCCCTACTACGAGCAGTACTTC. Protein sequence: CASSLRSGPYYEQYF.

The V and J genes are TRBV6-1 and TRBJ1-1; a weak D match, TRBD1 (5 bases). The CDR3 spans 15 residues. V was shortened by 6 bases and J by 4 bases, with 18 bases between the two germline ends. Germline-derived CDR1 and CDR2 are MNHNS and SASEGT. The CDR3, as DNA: TGTGCCAGCAGCCCTCCATCGTCGAGGGGCACTGAAGCTTTCTTT. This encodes CASSPPSSRGTEAFF.

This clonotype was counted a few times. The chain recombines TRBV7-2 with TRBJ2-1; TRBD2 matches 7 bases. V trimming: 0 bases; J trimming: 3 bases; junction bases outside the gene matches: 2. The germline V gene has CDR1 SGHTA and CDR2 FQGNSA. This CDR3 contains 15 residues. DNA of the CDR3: TGTGCCAGCAGCTTAGCGGGGGGGAACTACAATGAGCAGTTCTTC. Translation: CASSLAGGNYNEQFF. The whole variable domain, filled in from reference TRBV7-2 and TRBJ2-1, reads GAGVSQSPSNKVTEKGKDVELRCDPISGHTALYWYRQSLGQGLEFLIYFQGNSAPDKSGLPSDRFSAERTGGSVSTLTIQRTQQEDSAVYLCASSLAGGNYNEQFFGPGTRLTVL.

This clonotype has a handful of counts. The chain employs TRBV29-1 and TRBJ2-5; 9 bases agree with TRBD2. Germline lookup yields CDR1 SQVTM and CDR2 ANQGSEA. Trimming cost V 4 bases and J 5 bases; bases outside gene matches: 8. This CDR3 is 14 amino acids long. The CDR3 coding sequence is TGCAGCGTTGCACCTAGCGGGGTCTGGGAGACCCAGTACTTC. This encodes CSVAPSGVWETQYF.

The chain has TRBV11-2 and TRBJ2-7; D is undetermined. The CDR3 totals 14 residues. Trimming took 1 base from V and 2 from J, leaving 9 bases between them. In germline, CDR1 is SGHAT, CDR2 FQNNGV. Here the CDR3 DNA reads TGTGCCAGCAGCTTAGTCGCGGCTACCTACGAGCAGTACTTC. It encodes CASSLVAATYEQYF.

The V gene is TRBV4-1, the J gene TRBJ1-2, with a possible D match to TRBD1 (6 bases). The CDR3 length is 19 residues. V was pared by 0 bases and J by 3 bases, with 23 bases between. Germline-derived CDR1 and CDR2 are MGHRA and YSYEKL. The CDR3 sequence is CASSQEHYQNGGADYGYTF. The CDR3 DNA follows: TGCGCCAGCAGCCAAGAGCACTACCAGAACGGGGGGGCGGACTATGGCTACACCTTC.

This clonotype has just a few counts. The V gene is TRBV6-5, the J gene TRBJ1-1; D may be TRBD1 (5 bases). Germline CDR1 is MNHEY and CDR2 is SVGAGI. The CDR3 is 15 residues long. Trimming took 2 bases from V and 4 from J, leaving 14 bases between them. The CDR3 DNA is TGTGCCAGCAGTTACGGTACAGGTCTAGTCACTGAAGCTTTCTTT. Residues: CASSYGTGLVTEAFF.

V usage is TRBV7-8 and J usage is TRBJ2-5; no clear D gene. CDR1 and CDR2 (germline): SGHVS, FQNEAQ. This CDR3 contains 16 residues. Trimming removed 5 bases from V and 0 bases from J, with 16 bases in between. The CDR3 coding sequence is TGTGCCAGCAGCCCCGGACCTCACCCGTACCAAGAGACCCAGTACTTC. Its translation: CASSPGPHPYQETQYF.

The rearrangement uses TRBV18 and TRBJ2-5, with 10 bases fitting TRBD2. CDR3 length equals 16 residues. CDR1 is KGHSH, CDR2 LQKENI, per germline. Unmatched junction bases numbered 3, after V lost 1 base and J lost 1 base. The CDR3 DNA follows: TGTGCCAGCTCACCACTAGCTAGCGGGGGCCAAGAGACCCAGTACTTC. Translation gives CASSPLASGGQETQYF.

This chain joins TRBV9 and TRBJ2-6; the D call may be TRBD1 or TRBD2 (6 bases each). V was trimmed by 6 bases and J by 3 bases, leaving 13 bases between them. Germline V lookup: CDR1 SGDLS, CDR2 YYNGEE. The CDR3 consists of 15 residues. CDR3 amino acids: CASNRGGSGANVLTF. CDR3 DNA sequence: TGTGCCAGCAACAGAGGGGGGAGTGGGGCCAACGTCCTGACTTTC.

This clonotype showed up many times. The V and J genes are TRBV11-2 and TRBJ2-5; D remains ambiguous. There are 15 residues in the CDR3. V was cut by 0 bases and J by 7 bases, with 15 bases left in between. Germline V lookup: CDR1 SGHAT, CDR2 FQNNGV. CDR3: CASSLELGGSRTQYF. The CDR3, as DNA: TGTGCCAGCAGCTTAGAACTTGGCGGAAGCCGGACCCAGTACTTC.

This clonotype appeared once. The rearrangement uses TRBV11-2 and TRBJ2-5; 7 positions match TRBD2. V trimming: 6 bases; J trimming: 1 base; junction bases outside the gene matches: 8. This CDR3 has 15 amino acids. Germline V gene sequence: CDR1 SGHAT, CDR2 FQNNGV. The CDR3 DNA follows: TGTGCCAGCAGTTTCAATAGCGGGCCCCAAGAGACCCAGTACTTC. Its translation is CASSFNSGPQETQYF.

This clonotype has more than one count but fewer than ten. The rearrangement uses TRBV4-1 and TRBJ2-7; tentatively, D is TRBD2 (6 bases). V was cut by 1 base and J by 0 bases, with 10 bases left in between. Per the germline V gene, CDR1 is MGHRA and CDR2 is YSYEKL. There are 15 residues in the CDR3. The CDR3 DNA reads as TGCGCCAGCAGCCAAGTTCCAGCGGGCTCCTACGAGCAGTACTTC. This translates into CASSQVPAGSYEQYF.

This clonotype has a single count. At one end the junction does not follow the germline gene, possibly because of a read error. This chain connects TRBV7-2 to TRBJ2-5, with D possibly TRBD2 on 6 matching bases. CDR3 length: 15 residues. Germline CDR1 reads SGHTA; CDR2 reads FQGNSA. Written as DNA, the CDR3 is TGTGCCAACAGCTTAGTGGGGGGAAACCAAGAGACCCAGTACTTC. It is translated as CANSLVGGNQETQYF.

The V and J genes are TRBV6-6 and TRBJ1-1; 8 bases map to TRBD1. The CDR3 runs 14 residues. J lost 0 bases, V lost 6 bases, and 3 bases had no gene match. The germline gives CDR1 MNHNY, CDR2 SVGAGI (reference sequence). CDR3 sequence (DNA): TGTGCCAGCAGACGACAGGGGATGAACACTGAAGCTTTCTTT. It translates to CASRRQGMNTEAFF.

CDR3 in DNA: TGTGCCAGCAGCTCTTGGGGGGTACAGGGGAGCAGAAACATTCAGTACTTC. Amino acids: CASSSWGVQGSRNIQYF. The rearrangement uses TRBV11-2 and TRBJ2-7, with a possible D match to TRBD1 (7 bases). Near its end, the DNA agrees better with TRBJ2-4, so the J call may be wrong. The germline CDR1 and CDR2 sequences are SGHAT and FQNNGV. The CDR3 contains 17 residues.

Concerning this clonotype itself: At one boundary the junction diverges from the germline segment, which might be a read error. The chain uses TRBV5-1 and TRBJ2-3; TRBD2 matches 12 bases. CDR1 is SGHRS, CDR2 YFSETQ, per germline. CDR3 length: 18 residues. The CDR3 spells CASSLGLAGAASTNTQYF. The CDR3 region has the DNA TGCGCCAGCAGCTTGGGACTAGCGGGAGCCGCTAGCACAAATACGCAGTATTTT. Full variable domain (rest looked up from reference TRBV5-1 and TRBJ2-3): KAGVTQTPRYLIKTRGQQVTLSCSPISGHRSVSWYQQTPGQGLQFLFEYFSETQRNKGNFPGRFSGRQFSNSRSEMNVSTLELGDSALYLCASSLGLAGAASTNTQYFGPGTRLTVL.

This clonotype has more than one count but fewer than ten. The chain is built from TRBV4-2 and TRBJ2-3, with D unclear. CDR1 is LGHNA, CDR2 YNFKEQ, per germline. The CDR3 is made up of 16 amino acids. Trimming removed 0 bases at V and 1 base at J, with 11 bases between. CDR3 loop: CASSQDAGTGTDTQYF. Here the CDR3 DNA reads TGTGCCAGCAGCCAAGATGCCGGAACGGGCACAGATACGCAGTATTTT.

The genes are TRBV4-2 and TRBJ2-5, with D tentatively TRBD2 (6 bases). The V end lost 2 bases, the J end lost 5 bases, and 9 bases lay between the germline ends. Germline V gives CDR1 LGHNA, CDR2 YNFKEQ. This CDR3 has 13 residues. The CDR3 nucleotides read TGTGCCAGCAGCCAAAGACTAGTGGAGACCCAGTACTTC. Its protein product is CASSQRLVETQYF.

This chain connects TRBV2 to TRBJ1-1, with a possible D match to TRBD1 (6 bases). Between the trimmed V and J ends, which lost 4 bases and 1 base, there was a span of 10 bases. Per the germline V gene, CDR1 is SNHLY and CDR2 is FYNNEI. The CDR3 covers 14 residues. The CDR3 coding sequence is TGTGCCAGCAGTGGAATGGGACAGAACACTGAAGCTTTCTTT. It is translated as CASSGMGQNTEAFF.

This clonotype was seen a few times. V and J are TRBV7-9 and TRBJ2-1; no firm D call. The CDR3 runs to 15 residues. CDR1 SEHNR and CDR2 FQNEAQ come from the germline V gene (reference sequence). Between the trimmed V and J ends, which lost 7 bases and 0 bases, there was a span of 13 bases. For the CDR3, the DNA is TGTGCCAGCATCCCCACTTTGAGCTCCTACAATGAGCAGTTCTTC. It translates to CASIPTLSSYNEQFF. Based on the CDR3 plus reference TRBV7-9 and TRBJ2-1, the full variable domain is DTGVSQNPRHKITKRGQNVTFRCDPISEHNRLYWYRQTLGQGPEFLTYFQNEAQLEKSRLLSDRFSAERPKGSFSTLEIQRTEQGDSAMYLCASIPTLSSYNEQFFGPGTRLTVL.

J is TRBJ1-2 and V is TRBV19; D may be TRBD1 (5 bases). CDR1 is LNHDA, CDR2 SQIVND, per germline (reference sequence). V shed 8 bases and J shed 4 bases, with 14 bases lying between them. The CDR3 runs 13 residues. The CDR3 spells CASPSGTFYGYTF. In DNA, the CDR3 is TGTGCCAGTCCGTCAGGGACCTTCTATGGCTACACCTTC.

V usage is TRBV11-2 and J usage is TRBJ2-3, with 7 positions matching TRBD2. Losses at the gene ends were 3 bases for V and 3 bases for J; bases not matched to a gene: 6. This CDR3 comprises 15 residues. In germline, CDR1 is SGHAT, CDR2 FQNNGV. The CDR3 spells CASSFGRGTTDTQYF. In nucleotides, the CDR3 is TGTGCCAGCAGCTTCGGGCGGGGGACTACAGATACGCAGTATTTT.

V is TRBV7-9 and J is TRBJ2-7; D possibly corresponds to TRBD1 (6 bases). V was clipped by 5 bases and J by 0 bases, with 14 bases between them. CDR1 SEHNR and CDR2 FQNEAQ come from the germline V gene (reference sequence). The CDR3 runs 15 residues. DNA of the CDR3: TGTGCCAGCAGCCGTGACAGGCCCAGCTCCTACGAGCAGTACTTC. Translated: CASSRDRPSSYEQYF.

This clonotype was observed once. The CDR3 bases are TGTGCCAGCAGTGAAGGCCCCGCGGGACGGCAGTACTTC. It translates to CASSEGPAGRQYF. V and J are TRBV25-1 and TRBJ2-5; D is possibly TRBD2 (6 bases). This CDR3 comprises 13 residues. The V end was cut by 2 bases, the J end by 11 bases, with 15 bases between. Germline CDR1 MGHDK, CDR2 SYGVNS. Full variable domain (rest looked up from reference TRBV25-1 and TRBJ2-5): EADIYQTPRYLVIGTGKKITLECSQTMGHDKMYWYQQDPGMELHLIHYSYGVNSTEKGDLSSESTVSRIRTEHFPLTLESARPSHTSQYLCASSEGPAGRQYFGPGTRLLVL.

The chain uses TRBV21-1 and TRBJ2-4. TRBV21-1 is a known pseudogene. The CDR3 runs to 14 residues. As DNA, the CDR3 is TGTGCCGGCACCAACGGACTAGCGGAAAACATTCAGTACTTC. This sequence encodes CAGTNGLAENIQYF.

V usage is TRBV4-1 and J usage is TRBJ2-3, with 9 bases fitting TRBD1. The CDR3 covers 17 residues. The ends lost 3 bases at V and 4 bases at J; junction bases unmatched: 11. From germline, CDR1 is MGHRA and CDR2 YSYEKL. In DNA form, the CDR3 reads TGCGCCAGCAGCCAGGGGACAGGGAAAGCGTTGGCAGATACGCAGTATTTT. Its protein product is CASSQGTGKALADTQYF.

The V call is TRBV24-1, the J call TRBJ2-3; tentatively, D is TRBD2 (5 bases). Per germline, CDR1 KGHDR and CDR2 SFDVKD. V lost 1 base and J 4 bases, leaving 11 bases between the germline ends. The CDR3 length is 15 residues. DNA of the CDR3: TGTGCCACCAGTGATTTAATGGACGGGGCAGATACGCAGTATTTT. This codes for CATSDLMDGADTQYF.